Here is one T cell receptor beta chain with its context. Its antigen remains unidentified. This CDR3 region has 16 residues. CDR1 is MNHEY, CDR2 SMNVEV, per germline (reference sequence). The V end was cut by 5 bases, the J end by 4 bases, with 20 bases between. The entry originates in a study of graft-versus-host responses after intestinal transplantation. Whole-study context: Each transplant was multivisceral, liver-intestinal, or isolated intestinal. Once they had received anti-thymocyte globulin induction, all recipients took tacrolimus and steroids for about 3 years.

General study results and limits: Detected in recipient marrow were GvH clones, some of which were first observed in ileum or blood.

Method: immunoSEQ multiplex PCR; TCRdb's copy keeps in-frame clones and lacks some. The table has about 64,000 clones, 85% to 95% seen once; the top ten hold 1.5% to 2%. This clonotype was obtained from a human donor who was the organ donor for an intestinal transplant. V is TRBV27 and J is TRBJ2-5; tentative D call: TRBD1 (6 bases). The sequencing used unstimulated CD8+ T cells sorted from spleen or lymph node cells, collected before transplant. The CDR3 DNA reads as TGTGCCAGCAGTCCAAGCGTTTCAGGGGCGGGAGAGACCCAGTACTTC. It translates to CASSPSVSGAGETQYF.